This TCR beta chain was recorded in a study of blood T cell repertoires in COVID-19. Repertoires were generated with immunoSEQ multiplex PCR, while TCRdb's copy carries only in-frame clones and drops some. Here the sample spans around 300,000 clones, around 90% being singletons. V was cut by 6 bases and J by 5 bases, with 19 bases left in between. The CDR3 covers 15 residues. Germline V gives CDR1 SEHNR, CDR2 FQNEAQ (reference sequence). The clonotype was recovered from a woman aged 40 to 49 who had recovered from COVID-19. Input material: PBMCs or T cells enriched from blood (not recorded which). This chain links TRBV7-9 with TRBJ1-1; no firm D call. CDR3 coding DNA: TGTGCCAGCAGTCCCAACGTTATTGGGAGGACTGAAGCTTTCTTT. Translating it yields CASSPNVIGRTEAFF.